This TCR beta chain was obtained from a study of blood T cell repertoires in COVID-19. CDR3 length: 15 residues. V was clipped by 4 bases and J by 2 bases; unmatched bases: 5. Looked up from germline, CDR1 is SGHRS and CDR2 is YFSETQ. Per the original methods: Estimated nucleated cell counts came from reference gene primer amplification. This table comes from immunoSEQ multiplex PCR, and its TCRdb copy is limited to in-frame clones, with some not included. The V and J calls and clone size are taken from that table; D and trimming were inferred from the DNA. This table has about 180,000 clones, 83% appearing once.

This sequence was found in a human donor in a cohort sampled during active COVID-19. Material for sequencing was peripheral blood. This chain joins TRBV5-1 and TRBJ1-3, with 8 positions matching TRBD1. The DNA of the CDR3 is TGCGCCAGCAGCCGACAGGGGACTACTGGAAACACCATATATTTT. Its translation is CASSRQGTTGNTIYF.